This T cell receptor (beta chain) was observed in a study of T cells in Graves' hyperthyroidism and ophthalmopathy. It was RNA transcripts that yielded the amplified TCR beta CDR3 regions. A set of HTBI primers served as the primers for a first-round RT-PCR of the TCR CDR3. In TCRdb, the multiplex PCR reads were re-called with MiXCR into one record per CDR3 protein. Of fewer than 600,000 distinct CDR3 sequences listed, around 14% are singletons. The CDR3 loop spans 19 amino acids. Germline V gene lookup returns CDR1 SGHDN and CDR2 FVKESK. The trim removed 1 base at V and 6 bases at J, leaving 16 bases unmatched. This clonotype was observed many times.

The TCR was taken from a young woman with Graves' hyperthyroidism. Material for sequencing was blood. The chain couples TRBV14 to TRBJ2-1, with TRBD1 matching over 9 bases. CDR3 protein: CASSQVRLRTGDYRNEQFF. The CDR3 bases are TGTGCCAGCAGCCAAGTTCGATTGCGGACAGGGGACTATCGCAATGAGCAGTTCTTC.